A selection of T cell receptor beta chains follows, all from one sample in a study of shared clonotypes between healthy human individuals. The repertoire was sequenced with immunoSEQ multiplex PCR; TCRdb's copy has only in-frame clones and lacks some. The table includes over 150,000 clones, 66% detected once. Sequenced input: memory CD4+ T cells sorted from blood. Receptors were obtained from a young man in good health. The CDR3 runs from the conserved cysteine through the conserved F or W. D genes are given only for firm matches. Expanded clones are given a class, and other clones once, few, many or no size at all.

cdr3_aa,cdr3_nt,v_call,cdr3_length,d_call,j_call,clone_size
CASRITGTGFSGANVLTF,TGTGCCAGCAGAATTACCGGGACAGGATTCTCTGGGGCCAACGTCCTGACTTTC,TRBV2,18,TRBD1,TRBJ2-6,few
CASIAGLAGGLDEQFF,TGTGCCAGCATAGCGGGACTAGCGGGGGGTCTTGATGAGCAGTTCTTC,TRBV2,16,TRBD2,TRBJ2-1,.
CASSLRGITYEQYF,TGTGCCAGCAGCTTGCGCGGGATCACCTACGAGCAGTACTTC,TRBV5-4,14,.,TRBJ2-7,.
CASTKGLAGKETQYF,TGTGCCAGCACCAAGGGACTAGCGGGGAAAGAGACCCAGTACTTC,TRBV2,15,TRBD2,TRBJ2-5,.
CASSLLTGQETQYF,TGTGCCAGCAGTCTCCTTACAGGGCAGGAGACCCAGTACTTC,TRBV2,14,.,TRBJ2-5,many
CASSPGAGQGAGETQYF,TGTGCCAGCTCACCAGGAGCGGGACAGGGGGCTGGGGAGACCCAGTACTTC,TRBV18,17,TRBD1,TRBJ2-5,.
CASPPGETGLTDTQYF,TGTGCCAGTCCCCCCGGCGAGACAGGGCTCACAGATACGCAGTATTTT,TRBV28,16,TRBD1,TRBJ2-3,.
CASAEDPGDTQYF,TGTGCCAGCGCGGAAGATCCAGGGGATACGCAGTATTTT,TRBV7-3,13,.,TRBJ2-3,once
CASSFRSGNSYNEQFF,TGCGCCAGCAGCTTCAGAAGCGGGAACTCCTACAATGAGCAGTTCTTC,TRBV5-1,16,TRBD2,TRBJ2-1,.
CASSPTGGSEKLFF,TGTGCCAGCAGTCCGACAGGGGGGAGTGAAAAACTGTTTTTT,TRBV25-1,14,TRBD1,TRBJ1-4,many
CASLSVGTHEQYF,TGTGCCAGCCTTTCGGTGGGCACCCACGAGCAGTACTTC,TRBV27,13,.,TRBJ2-7,.
CASSVSGLAAWPTQYF,TGTGCCAGCAGCGTCTCGGGACTAGCGGCATGGCCTACGCAGTATTTT,TRBV9,16,TRBD2,TRBJ2-3,.
CASSISGAGADTQYF,TGTGCCAGTAGTATATCGGGGGCTGGTGCAGATACGCAGTATTTT,TRBV19,15,.,TRBJ2-3,once
CASSLGTGSYEQYF,TGTGCCAGCAGCCTAGGGACAGGGTCTTACGAGCAGTACTTC,TRBV7-7,14,TRBD1,TRBJ2-7,.
CASSPQRGNTEAFF,TGTGCCAGCAGCCCCCAGAGAGGGAACACTGAAGCTTTCTTT,TRBV5-8,14,.,TRBJ1-1,.
CASSGRGGRSNEQFF,TGTGCCAGCAGCGGGCGGGGCGGGAGGAGCAATGAGCAGTTCTTC,TRBV7-8,15,TRBD2,TRBJ2-1,.
CASSPQRVGSYNEQFF,TGTGCCAGCTCACCACAAAGGGTTGGGTCCTACAATGAGCAGTTCTTC,TRBV18,16,.,TRBJ2-1,.
CASSHGTSGSETQYF,TGCGCCAGCAGCCATGGGACTAGCGGGAGTGAGACCCAGTACTTC,TRBV5-1,15,TRBD2,TRBJ2-5,.
CASSPPGQGAGEQFF,TGTGCCAGCAGTCCGCCGGGACAGGGGGCCGGTGAGCAGTTCTTC,TRBV28,15,TRBD1,TRBJ2-1,.
CASSPNIAGGGNEQFF,TGTGCCAGCAGTCCCAATATAGCGGGAGGGGGCAATGAGCAGTTCTTC,TRBV6-6,16,TRBD2,TRBJ2-1,.
CASSLQGPVGTEAFF,TGTGCCAGCAGTTTACAAGGGCCCGTGGGAACTGAAGCTTTCTTT,TRBV27,15,.,TRBJ1-1,once
CASSIGQGLGNQPQHF,TGTGCCAGTAGTATTGGACAGGGGCTGGGCAATCAGCCCCAGCATTTT,TRBV19,16,TRBD1,TRBJ1-5,few
CASSLGTGGGNQPQHF,TGTGCCAGCAGTTTAGGGACAGGGGGCGGCAATCAGCCCCAGCATTTT,TRBV28,16,TRBD1,TRBJ1-5,.
CASRRPGLGADTQYF,TGTGCCAGCAGGCGGCCGGGACTAGGCGCAGATACGCAGTATTTT,TRBV6-5,15,TRBD2,TRBJ2-3,.